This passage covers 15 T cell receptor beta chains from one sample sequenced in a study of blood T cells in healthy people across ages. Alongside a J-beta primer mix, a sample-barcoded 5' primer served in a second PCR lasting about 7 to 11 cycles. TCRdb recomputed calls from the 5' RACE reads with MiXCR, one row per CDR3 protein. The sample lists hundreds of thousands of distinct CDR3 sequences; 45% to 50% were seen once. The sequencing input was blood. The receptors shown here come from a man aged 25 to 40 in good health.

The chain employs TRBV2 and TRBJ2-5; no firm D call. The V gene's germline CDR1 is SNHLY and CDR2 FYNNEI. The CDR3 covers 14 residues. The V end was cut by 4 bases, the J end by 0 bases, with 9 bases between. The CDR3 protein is CASSGGVYQETQYF. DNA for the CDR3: TGTGCCAGCAGTGGAGGCGTGTACCAAGAGACCCAGTACTTC.

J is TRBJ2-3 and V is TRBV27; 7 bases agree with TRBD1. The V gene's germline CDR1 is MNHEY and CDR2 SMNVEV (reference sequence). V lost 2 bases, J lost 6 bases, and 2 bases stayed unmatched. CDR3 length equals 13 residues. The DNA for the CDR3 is TGTGCCAGCAGTTTAGAGACAGGGGATACGCAGTATTTT. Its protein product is CASSLETGDTQYF.

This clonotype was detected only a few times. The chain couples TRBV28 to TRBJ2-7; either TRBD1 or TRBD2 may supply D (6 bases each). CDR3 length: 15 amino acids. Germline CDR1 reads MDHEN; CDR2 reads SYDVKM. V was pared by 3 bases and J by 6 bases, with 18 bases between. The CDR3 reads CASSLVRGPRGEQYF. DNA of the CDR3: TGTGCCAGCAGTTTGGTCCGGGGGCCTAGAGGCGAGCAGTACTTC.

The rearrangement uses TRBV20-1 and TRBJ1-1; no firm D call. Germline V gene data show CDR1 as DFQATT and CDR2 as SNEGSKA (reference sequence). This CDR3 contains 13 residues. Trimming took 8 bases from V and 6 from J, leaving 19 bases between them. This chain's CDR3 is CSISGNTPAEAFF. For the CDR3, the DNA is TGCAGTATTTCGGGGAACACTCCGGCTGAAGCTTTCTTT.

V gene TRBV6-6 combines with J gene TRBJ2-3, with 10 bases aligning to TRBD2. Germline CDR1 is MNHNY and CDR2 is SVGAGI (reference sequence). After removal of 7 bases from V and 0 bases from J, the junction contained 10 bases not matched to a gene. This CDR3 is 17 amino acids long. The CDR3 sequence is CASTAPSGGRSTDTQYF. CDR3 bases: TGTGCCAGCACTGCCCCTAGCGGGGGCCGTAGCACAGATACGCAGTATTTT.

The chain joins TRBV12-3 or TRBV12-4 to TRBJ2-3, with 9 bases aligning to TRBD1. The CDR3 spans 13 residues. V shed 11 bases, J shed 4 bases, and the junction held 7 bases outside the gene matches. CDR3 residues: CAVGGTGSDTQYF. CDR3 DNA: TGTGCCGTGGGGGGGACAGGGTCAGATACGCAGTATTTT.

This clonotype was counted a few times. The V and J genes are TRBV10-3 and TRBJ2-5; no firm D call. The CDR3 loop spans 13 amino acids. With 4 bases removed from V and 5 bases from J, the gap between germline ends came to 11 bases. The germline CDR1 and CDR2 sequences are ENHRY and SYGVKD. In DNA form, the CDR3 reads TGTGCCATCAGTGGGCGAGTGGGGGAGACCCAGTACTTC. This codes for CAISGRVGETQYF.

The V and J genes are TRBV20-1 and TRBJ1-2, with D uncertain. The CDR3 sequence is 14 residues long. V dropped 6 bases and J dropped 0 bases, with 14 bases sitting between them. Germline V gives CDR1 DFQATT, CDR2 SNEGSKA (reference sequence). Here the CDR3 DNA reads TGCAGTGCCGCACCCCGGGGTTCTAACTATGGCTACACCTTC. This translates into CSAAPRGSNYGYTF.

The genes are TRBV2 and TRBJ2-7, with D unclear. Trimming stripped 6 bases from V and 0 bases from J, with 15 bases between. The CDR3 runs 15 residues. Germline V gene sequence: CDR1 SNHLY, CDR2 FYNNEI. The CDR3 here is CASRGPGQSSYEQYF. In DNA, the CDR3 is TGTGCCAGCAGGGGCCCGGGTCAAAGCTCCTACGAGCAGTACTTC.

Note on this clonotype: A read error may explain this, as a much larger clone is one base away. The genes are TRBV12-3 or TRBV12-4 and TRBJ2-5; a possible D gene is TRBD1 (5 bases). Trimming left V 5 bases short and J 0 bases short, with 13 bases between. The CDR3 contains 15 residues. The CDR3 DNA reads TGTGCCAGCAGTCAACACCGGACACACCAAGAGACCCAGTACTTC. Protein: CASSQHRTHQETQYF.

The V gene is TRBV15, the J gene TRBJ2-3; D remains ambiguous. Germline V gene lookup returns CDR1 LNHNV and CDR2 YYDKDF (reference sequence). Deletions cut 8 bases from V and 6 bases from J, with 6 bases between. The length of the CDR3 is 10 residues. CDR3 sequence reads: CATAGDTQYF. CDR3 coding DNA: TGTGCCACCGCCGGGGATACGCAGTATTTT.

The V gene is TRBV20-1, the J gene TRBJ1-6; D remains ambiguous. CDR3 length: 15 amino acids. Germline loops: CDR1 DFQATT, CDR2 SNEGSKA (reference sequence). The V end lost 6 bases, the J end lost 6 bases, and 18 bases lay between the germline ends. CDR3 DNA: TGCAGTGCAAAGAGCGGGAGGCAGAGTAATTCACCCCTCCACTTT. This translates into CSAKSGRQSNSPLHF.

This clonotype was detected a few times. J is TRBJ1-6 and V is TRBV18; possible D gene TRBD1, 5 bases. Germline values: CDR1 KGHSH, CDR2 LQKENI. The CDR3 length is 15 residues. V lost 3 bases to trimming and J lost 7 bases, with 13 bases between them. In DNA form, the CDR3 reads TGTGCCAGCTCACCCTCCCAGGGAGTGAATTCACCCCTCCACTTT. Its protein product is CASSPSQGVNSPLHF. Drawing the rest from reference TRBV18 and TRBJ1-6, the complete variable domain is NAGVMQNPRHLVRRRGQEARLRCSPMKGHSHVYWYRQLPEEGLKFMVYLQKENIIDESGMPKERFSAEFPKEGPSILRIQQVVRGDSAAYFCASSPSQGVNSPLHFGNGTRLTVT.

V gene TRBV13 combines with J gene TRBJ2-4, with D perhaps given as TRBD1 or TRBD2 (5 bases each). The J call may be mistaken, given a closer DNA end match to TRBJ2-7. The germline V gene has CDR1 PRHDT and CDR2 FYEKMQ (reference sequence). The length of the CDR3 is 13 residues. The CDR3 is CASTPGRMGEQYF. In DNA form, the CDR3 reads TGTGCCAGCACTCCAGGGAGAATGGGCGAGCAGTACTTC.

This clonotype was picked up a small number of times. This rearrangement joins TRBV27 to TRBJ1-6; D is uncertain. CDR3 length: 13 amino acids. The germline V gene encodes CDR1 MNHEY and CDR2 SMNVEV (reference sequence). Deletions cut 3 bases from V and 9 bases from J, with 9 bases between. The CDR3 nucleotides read TGTGCCAGCAGTTTCAGGAGGGTTTCACCCCTCCACTTT. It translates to CASSFRRVSPLHF.